This entry is about one TCR beta chain. This sample stems from a study of control samples from healthy donors and cancer patients. The CDR3 has 12 residues. Germline V gives CDR1 KGHDR, CDR2 SFDVKD. V lost 3 bases, J lost 5 bases, and 0 bases stayed unmatched. The protocol was immunoSEQ multiplex PCR, while the TCRdb copy is restricted to in-frame clones and leaves out a portion. This sample carries about 90,000 clones, 90% of them seen once, and the ten largest clones take 3% to 4.5%. The sequenced sample consisted of blood. The chain couples TRBV24-1 to TRBJ2-7; 7 positions agree with TRBD1. The receptor's source is a young woman in good health. The CDR3 sequence is CATSDTGDEQYF. The CDR3 DNA follows: TGTGCCACCAGTGATACAGGGGACGAGCAGTACTTC.